Listed here are 30 T cell receptor beta chains from one sample, sequenced in a study of OX40 agonist ivuxolimab in advanced cancers. Assay: immunoSEQ multiplex PCR; the TCRdb copy retains only in-frame clones and omits some. This sample has over 65,000 clones, with about 86% found just once. The sample was CD4+ or CD8+ T cells sorted from blood, taken in a trial of the OX40 agonist ivuxolimab. The receptors stem from an adult with an advanced solid tumor such as melanoma, head and neck, liver or kidney cancer.

The chain is built from TRBV27 and TRBJ2-6, with D maybe TRBD1 (5 bases). V lost 2 bases, J lost 0 bases, and 11 bases lay in between. Germline-derived CDR1 and CDR2 are MNHEY and SMNVEV (reference sequence). The CDR3 has 17 residues. The DNA for the CDR3 is TGTGCCAGCAGTTTAGGTCAGGACAACTCTGGGGCCAACGTCCTGACTTTC. The encoded protein is CASSLGQDNSGANVLTF.

The chain has TRBV6-5 and TRBJ2-5; D perhaps matches TRBD2 (5 bases). V lost 0 bases and J 2 bases, leaving 13 bases between the germline ends. This CDR3 has 16 amino acids. The germline V gene encodes CDR1 MNHEY and CDR2 SVGAGI. The CDR3 DNA sequence: TGTGCCAGCAGTTACTCTAGTCGGGGTATACAAGAGACCCAGTACTTC. Its protein product is CASSYSSRGIQETQYF.

The chain couples TRBV5-1 to TRBJ1-2; the match to TRBD1 covers 10 bases. The germline V gene has CDR1 SGHRS and CDR2 YFSETQ. With V trimmed by 4 bases and J by 8 bases, 5 bases remained unmatched. The CDR3 is 13 amino acids. The CDR3 region is CASSPGTGEGYTF. The CDR3 DNA reads as TGCGCCAGCAGCCCCGGGACAGGGGAGGGCTACACCTTC.

The chain combines TRBV7-2 with TRBJ2-7, with D possibly matching TRBD2 (6 bases). Trimming stripped 5 bases from V and 3 bases from J, with 14 bases between. Germline V gene data show CDR1 as SGHTA and CDR2 as FQGNSA. The CDR3 extends over 14 amino acids. The CDR3 DNA is TGTGCCAGCAGCCCGGGGATGGGACTCTACGAGCAGTACTTC. Translating it yields CASSPGMGLYEQYF.

The rearrangement links TRBV5-4 to TRBJ2-3; D unresolved. Germline CDR1 and CDR2: SGHNT and YYREEE (reference sequence). This CDR3 has 14 amino acids. Trimming took off 0 bases at V and 0 bases at J, with 5 bases between the two ends. CDR3 loop: CASSLGASTDTQYF. CDR3 sequence (DNA): TGTGCCAGCAGCTTGGGTGCTAGCACAGATACGCAGTATTTT.

J is TRBJ1-6 and V is TRBV5-1, with D hard to call. Per the germline V gene, CDR1 is SGHRS and CDR2 is YFSETQ. The germline V and J ends were trimmed by 0 bases and 9 bases, with 19 bases remaining between them. The CDR3 contains 17 residues. The CDR3 spells CASSLEVRPRPGSPLHF. The CDR3 DNA is TGCGCCAGCAGCTTGGAAGTCAGACCCCGACCGGGTTCACCCCTCCACTTT.

V is TRBV6-6 and J is TRBJ2-7; D is unresolved. The V end was cut by 0 bases, the J end by 4 bases, with 7 bases between. This CDR3 comprises 13 residues. Germline CDR1 and CDR2: MNHNY and SVGAGI (reference sequence). CDR3 DNA sequence: TGTGCCAGCAGTTACTCCTTTAAGTACGAGCAGTACTTC. Translated, it gives CASSYSFKYEQYF.

The V gene is TRBV11-2, the J gene TRBJ2-7; D is possibly TRBD1 (5 bases). This CDR3 region has 17 residues. Per the germline V gene, CDR1 is SGHAT and CDR2 is FQNNGV. V gave up 1 base and J gave up 2 bases, with 18 bases separating them. The CDR3 spells CASSLARRTTNTYEQYF. DNA for the CDR3: TGTGCCAGCAGCTTAGCCCGGCGGACAACTAACACCTACGAGCAGTACTTC.

The rearrangement joins TRBV18 to TRBJ1-4; 9 bases align to TRBD1. The V gene's germline CDR1 is KGHSH and CDR2 LQKENI. J lost 7 bases, V lost 6 bases, and 9 bases had no gene match. This CDR3 spans 15 amino acids. In DNA form, the CDR3 reads TGTGCCAGCTCTCCTCGGACAGGGGCGGCTGAAAAACTGTTTTTT. It is translated as CASSPRTGAAEKLFF.

This clone has only one observation. This chain uses TRBV5-1 with TRBJ2-4, with 7 bases aligning to TRBD1. The V gene's germline CDR1 is SGHRS and CDR2 YFSETQ. The CDR3 contains 16 residues. V gave up 0 bases and J gave up 0 bases; unmatched junction bases: 3. DNA of the CDR3: TGCGCCAGCAGCTTGGAGACAGGGCTAGCCAAAAACATTCAGTACTTC. Amino acid sequence: CASSLETGLAKNIQYF.

The genes are TRBV11-3 and TRBJ1-2; D is undetermined. The CDR3 contains 13 residues. Per germline, CDR1 SGHNT and CDR2 YENEEA. Trimming left V 4 bases short and J 5 bases short, with 11 bases between. CDR3 region: CASSSGLNYGYTF. The CDR3 DNA reads TGTGCCAGCAGCTCAGGACTAAATTATGGCTACACCTTC.

This clone was seen a handful of times. The chain combines TRBV4-3 with TRBJ2-5; possible D gene TRBD2, 5 bases. Germline loops: CDR1 LGHNA, CDR2 YSLEER. This CDR3 contains 16 residues. V was cut by 1 base and J by 5 bases, with 17 bases left in between. The CDR3 nucleotides are TGCGCCAGCAGCCAAGGGGGATTGATGCGAGGGGAGACCCAGTACTTC. Amino acid sequence: CASSQGGLMRGETQYF.

This clone was observed once. The J gene is TRBJ1-1, the V gene TRBV18; 8 nucleotides line up with TRBD1. Germline assignment: CDR1 KGHSH and CDR2 LQKENI. The CDR3 is 16 amino acids. V was clipped by 1 base and J by 1 base; unmatched bases: 5. The CDR3 sequence: CASSPRTGRENTEAFF. Here the CDR3 DNA reads TGTGCCAGCTCACCACGGACAGGGAGGGAGAACACTGAAGCTTTCTTT.

The chain uses TRBV6-1 and TRBJ2-5; D perhaps matches TRBD2 (6 bases). The CDR3 spans 14 residues. V lost 6 bases to trimming and J lost 3 bases, with 14 bases between them. Per germline, CDR1 MNHNS and CDR2 SASEGT. This chain's CDR3 is CASRGVAGKETQYF. CDR3 nucleotides: TGTGCCAGCAGGGGTGTGGCGGGGAAAGAGACCCAGTACTTC.

There are a few counts of this clone. The chain joins TRBV29-1 to TRBJ2-3, with 8 bases that match TRBD2. There are 14 residues in the CDR3. Germline V lookup: CDR1 SQVTM, CDR2 ANQGSEA. V was pared by 6 bases and J by 2 bases, with 7 bases of the junction left unmatched. DNA of the CDR3: TGCAGCGTACCGGGGGGGTGGAACACAGATACGCAGTATTTT. Amino acid sequence: CSVPGGWNTDTQYF.

The J gene is TRBJ2-7, the V gene TRBV2; D ambiguous. Trimming cost V 6 bases and J 3 bases, with 12 bases left between them. CDR3 size: 13 residues. The germline V gene encodes CDR1 SNHLY and CDR2 FYNNEI. The CDR3 here is CASSSDGFYEQYF. The CDR3 region has the DNA TGTGCCAGCAGCTCGGACGGCTTCTACGAGCAGTACTTC.

V and J are TRBV18 and TRBJ1-1, with D possibly being TRBD1 (6 bases). The CDR3 is 15 residues long. Germline V gene sequence: CDR1 KGHSH, CDR2 LQKENI. The germline V and J ends were trimmed by 3 bases and 1 base, with 12 bases remaining between them. CDR3 sequence reads: CASSPRGAKNTEAFF. In DNA, the CDR3 is TGTGCCAGCTCACCGCGGGGGGCGAAGAACACTGAAGCTTTCTTT.

This clone has just one count. V usage is TRBV7-3 and J usage is TRBJ2-1, with TRBD2 identical over 9 bases. V shed 4 bases, J shed 6 bases, and the junction held 10 bases outside the gene matches. Germline assignment: CDR1 SGHTA and CDR2 FQGTGA. The CDR3 is 16 residues long. CDR3 loop: CASSSPAGGYVNEQFF. CDR3 nucleotide sequence: TGTGCCAGCAGCTCCCCAGCGGGAGGTTACGTCAATGAGCAGTTCTTC. The full variable domain, its missing parts supplied by reference TRBV7-3 and TRBJ2-1, is GAGVSQTPSNKVTEKGKYVELRCDPISGHTALYWYRQSLGQGPEFLIYFQGTGAADDSGLPNDRFFAVRPEGSVSTLKIQRTERGDSAVYLCASSSPAGGYVNEQFFGPGTRLTVL.

The chain uses TRBV5-1 and TRBJ1-1; D not certain. The germline V gene has CDR1 SGHRS and CDR2 YFSETQ. Trimming removed 1 base from V and 4 bases from J, with 11 bases in between. The CDR3 loop spans 14 amino acids. Here the CDR3 DNA reads TGCGCCAGCAGCTTGAGGGAGAGTTCCACTGAAGCTTTCTTT. Protein: CASSLRESSTEAFF.

The chain uses TRBV9 and TRBJ2-7, with unresolved D. This CDR3 contains 13 residues. Germline values: CDR1 SGDLS, CDR2 YYNGEE. V lost 2 bases to trimming and J lost 5 bases, with 11 bases between them. The CDR3 reads CASSVSPVNEQYF. The CDR3 DNA sequence: TGTGCCAGCAGCGTCTCACCCGTAAACGAGCAGTACTTC.

The rearrangement uses TRBV13 and TRBJ1-1; 7 positions match TRBD1. CDR3 length: 14 residues. Trimming removed 2 bases from V and 5 bases from J; junction bases left unmatched: 5. Germline lookup yields CDR1 PRHDT and CDR2 FYEKMQ (reference sequence). Here the CDR3 reads CASSLRGRGTEAFF. CDR3 nucleotide sequence: TGTGCCAGCAGCTTAAGGGGGCGAGGAACTGAAGCTTTCTTT.

This chain joins TRBV4-1 and TRBJ2-3; tentative D call: TRBD2 (5 bases). Germline assignment: CDR1 MGHRA and CDR2 YSYEKL. The V gene lost 0 bases and the J gene lost 4 bases, with 11 bases spanning the gap. CDR3 length: 15 amino acids. CDR3 region: CASSQESRGPDTQYF. CDR3 sequence (DNA): TGCGCCAGCAGCCAAGAGTCGCGAGGGCCAGATACGCAGTATTTT.

The chain couples TRBV5-1 to TRBJ1-2; no firm D call. Germline loops: CDR1 SGHRS, CDR2 YFSETQ. The CDR3 contains 13 residues. V lost 2 bases to trimming and J lost 2 bases, with 7 bases between them. Here the CDR3 reads CASSLNRNYGYTF. The DNA of the CDR3 is TGCGCCAGCAGCTTAAACAGAAACTATGGCTACACCTTC.

The V call is TRBV18, the J call TRBJ2-2, with D maybe TRBD1 (5 bases). The CDR3 totals 14 residues. Per germline, CDR1 KGHSH and CDR2 LQKENI. Deletions cut 3 bases from V and 3 bases from J, with 8 bases between. CDR3 coding DNA: TGTGCCAGCTCACCTAGGGGATACACCGGGGAGCTGTTTTTT. Translated, it gives CASSPRGYTGELFF.

The chain uses TRBV5-4 and TRBJ2-3; 10 nucleotides match TRBD2. The germline CDR1 and CDR2 sequences are SGHNT and YYREEE (reference sequence). V gave up 4 bases and J gave up 4 bases; unmatched junction bases: 9. CDR3 size: 16 residues. CDR3 sequence reads: CASSGLAGGGADTQYF. In DNA form, the CDR3 reads TGTGCCAGCAGCGGGTTAGCGGGAGGAGGCGCAGATACGCAGTATTTT.

This sequence joins TRBV10-3 and TRBJ2-1; D unresolved. The V end lost 0 bases, the J end lost 10 bases, and 7 bases lay between the germline ends. There are 12 residues in the CDR3. CDR1 and CDR2 (germline): ENHRY, SYGVKD. CDR3 residues: CAISESGREQFF. CDR3 nucleotide sequence: TGTGCCATCAGTGAGTCCGGTCGCGAGCAGTTCTTC.

The chain has TRBV18 and TRBJ1-6; a possible D gene is TRBD1 (5 bases). Germline CDR1 is KGHSH and CDR2 is LQKENI. Deletions cut 3 bases from V and 12 bases from J, with 15 bases between. The CDR3 runs to 14 residues. This CDR3 reads CASSPNGGTVPLHF. The CDR3 DNA reads as TGTGCCAGCTCACCGAACGGGGGGACCGTACCCCTCCACTTT. Complete variable domain (other parts from reference TRBV18 and TRBJ1-6): NAGVMQNPRHLVRRRGQEARLRCSPMKGHSHVYWYRQLPEEGLKFMVYLQKENIIDESGMPKERFSAEFPKEGPSILRIQQVVRGDSAAYFCASSPNGGTVPLHFGNGTRLTVT.

The chain couples TRBV30 to TRBJ2-6; D may correspond to TRBD1 or TRBD2 (6 bases each). V was trimmed by 5 bases and J by 0 bases, leaving 14 bases between them. CDR1 is GTSNPN and CDR2 is SVGIG in the germline V gene (reference sequence). The CDR3 loop spans 16 amino acids. In DNA, the CDR3 is TGTGCCTGGGCCCCCGGGGGCTCCTCTGGGGCCAACGTCCTGACTTTC. Residues: CAWAPGGSSGANVLTF.

V usage is TRBV19 and J usage is TRBJ2-5; D uncertain. Trimming took 5 bases from V and 3 from J, leaving 16 bases between them. Germline-derived CDR1 and CDR2 are LNHDA and SQIVND (reference sequence). The CDR3 extends over 15 amino acids. CDR3 DNA: TGTGCCAGTAGTGGCGGCAGACAAGCAGAAGAGACCCAGTACTTC. Amino acid sequence: CASSGGRQAEETQYF. The full variable domain, its missing parts supplied by reference TRBV19 and TRBJ2-5, is DGGITQSPKYLFRKEGQNVTLSCEQNLNHDAMYWYRQDPGQGLRLIYYSQIVNDFQKGDIAEGYSVSREKKESFPLTVTSAQKNPTAFYLCASSGGRQAEETQYFGPGTRLLVL.

The genes are TRBV5-1 and TRBJ2-3; maybe TRBD2 (5 bases). CDR1 and CDR2 (germline): SGHRS, YFSETQ. There are 15 residues in the CDR3. Deletions cut 2 bases from V and 4 bases from J, with 14 bases between. In DNA, the CDR3 is TGCGCCAGCAGCTTTTCAGGAACCGGGGCAGATACGCAGTATTTT. Protein product: CASSFSGTGADTQYF.